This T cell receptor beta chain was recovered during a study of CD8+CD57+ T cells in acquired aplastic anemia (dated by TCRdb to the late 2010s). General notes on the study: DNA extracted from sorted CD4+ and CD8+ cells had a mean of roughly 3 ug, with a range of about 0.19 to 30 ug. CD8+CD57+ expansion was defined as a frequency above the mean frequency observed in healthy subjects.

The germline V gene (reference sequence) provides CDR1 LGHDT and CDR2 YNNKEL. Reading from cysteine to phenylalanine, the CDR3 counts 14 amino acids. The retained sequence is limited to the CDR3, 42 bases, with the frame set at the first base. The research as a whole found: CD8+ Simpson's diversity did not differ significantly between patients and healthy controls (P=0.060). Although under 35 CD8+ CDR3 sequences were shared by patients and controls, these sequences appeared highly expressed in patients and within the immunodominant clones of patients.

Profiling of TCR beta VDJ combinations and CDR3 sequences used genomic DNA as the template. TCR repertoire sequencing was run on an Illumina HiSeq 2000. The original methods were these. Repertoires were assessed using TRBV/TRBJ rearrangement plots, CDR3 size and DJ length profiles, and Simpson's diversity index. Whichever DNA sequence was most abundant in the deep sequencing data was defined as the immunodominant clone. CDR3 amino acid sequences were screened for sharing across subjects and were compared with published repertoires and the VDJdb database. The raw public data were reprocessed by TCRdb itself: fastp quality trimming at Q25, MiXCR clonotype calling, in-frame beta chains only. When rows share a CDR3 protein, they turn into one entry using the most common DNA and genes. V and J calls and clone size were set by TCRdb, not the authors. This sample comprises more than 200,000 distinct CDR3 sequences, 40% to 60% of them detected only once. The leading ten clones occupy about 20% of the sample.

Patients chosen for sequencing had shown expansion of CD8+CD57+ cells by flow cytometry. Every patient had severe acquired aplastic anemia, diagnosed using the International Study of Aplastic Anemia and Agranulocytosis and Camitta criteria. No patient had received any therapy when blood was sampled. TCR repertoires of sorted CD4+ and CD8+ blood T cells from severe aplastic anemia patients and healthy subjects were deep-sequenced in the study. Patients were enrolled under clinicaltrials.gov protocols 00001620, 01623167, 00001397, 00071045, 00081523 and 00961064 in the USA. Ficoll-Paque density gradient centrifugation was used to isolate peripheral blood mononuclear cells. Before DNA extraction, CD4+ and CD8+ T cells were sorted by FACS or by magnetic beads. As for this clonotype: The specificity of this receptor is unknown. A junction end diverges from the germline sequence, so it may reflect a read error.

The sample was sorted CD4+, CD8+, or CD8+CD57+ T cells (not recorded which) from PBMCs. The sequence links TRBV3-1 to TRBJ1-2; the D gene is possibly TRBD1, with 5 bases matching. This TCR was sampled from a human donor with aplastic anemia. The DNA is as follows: TGTGTCAGCAGCCTCGGCGGGGGTCTCTATGGCTACACCTTC. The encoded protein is CVSSLGGGLYGYTF. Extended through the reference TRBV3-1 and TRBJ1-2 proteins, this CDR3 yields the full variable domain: DTAVSQTPKYLVTQMGNDKSIKCEQNLGHDTMYWYKQDSKKFLKIMFSYNNKELIINETVPNRFSPKSPDKAHLNLHINSLELGDSAVYFCVSSLGGGLYGYTFGSGTRLTVV.